The next 31 T cell receptor beta chains were all read from a single sample in a study of brain T cells in children with intractable seizures. Some clones are missing from TCRdb's copy, which holds only in-frame ones; the method was immunoSEQ multiplex PCR. This repertoire shows just under 65,000 clones, approximately 95% found once; its top ten account for 0.35% to 0.4%. The sequencing here drew on peripheral blood, taken at surgery. The source is a boy under two years old with focal cortical dysplasia and intractable seizures.

The V call is TRBV19, the J call TRBJ1-5; D not certain. The CDR3 is 12 amino acids. V lost 6 bases and J 7 bases, leaving 10 bases between the germline ends. Germline CDR1 and CDR2: LNHDA and SQIVND (reference sequence). The CDR3, as DNA: TGTGCCAGTAGCTCGCTAAACCAGCCCCAGCATTTT. It is translated as CASSSLNQPQHF.

This chain connects TRBV10-2 to TRBJ2-5; maybe TRBD2 (5 bases). Germline CDR1 WSHSY, CDR2 SAAADI. V lost 6 bases and J lost 0, with 11 bases in between. This CDR3 has 14 amino acids. The CDR3 spells CASRDSRYQETQYF. The CDR3 nucleotides are TGCGCCAGCAGGGACTCCCGGTACCAAGAGACCCAGTACTTC.

This chain joins TRBV11-3 and TRBJ2-5; unclear D gene. The CDR3 sequence is 13 residues long. Germline V lookup: CDR1 SGHNT, CDR2 YENEEA. Trimming took off 2 bases at V and 1 base at J, with 5 bases between the two ends. The CDR3 reads CASSLRVQETQYF. DNA for the CDR3: TGTGCCAGCAGCTTACGGGTCCAAGAGACCCAGTACTTC.

The chain joins TRBV3-1 (or the pseudogene TRBV3-2) to TRBJ1-3; 9 nucleotides agree with TRBD1. After removal of 4 bases from V and 1 base from J, the junction contained 5 bases not matched to a gene. CDR1 and CDR2 from the germline V gene are LGHDT and YNNKEL (reference sequence). This CDR3 comprises 16 residues. The CDR3 protein is CASSRGTGRSGNTIYF. The CDR3 nucleotides are TGTGCCAGCAGCCGCGGGACAGGGAGGTCTGGAAACACCATATATTTT.

The chain is built from TRBV6-2 or TRBV6-3 and TRBJ1-5; tentative D call: TRBD1 (5 bases). The germline V and J ends were trimmed by 6 bases and 0 bases, with 21 bases remaining between them. From germline, CDR1 is MNHEY and CDR2 SVGEGT. CDR3 size: 18 residues. CDR3 coding DNA: TGTGCCAGCAGCCGACGATGGTTGGGTACAGGTAGCAATCAGCCCCAGCATTTT. Translating it yields CASSRRWLGTGSNQPQHF.

The table lists this clone with a count of one. The chain is built from TRBV18 and TRBJ1-1; a weak D match, TRBD1 (6 bases). The V gene's germline CDR1 is KGHSH and CDR2 LQKENI. CDR3 size: 15 residues. Trimming took 8 bases from V and 7 from J, leaving 23 bases between them. The CDR3 DNA follows: TGTGCCAGCCACGTCATCGAGGGGGGGCTAAGTGAAGCTTTCTTT. Translating it yields CASHVIEGGLSEAFF.

The chain joins TRBV11-2 to TRBJ1-6; a possible D gene is TRBD1 (6 bases). The V end was cut by 4 bases, the J end by 4 bases, with 14 bases between. Germline V gene sequence: CDR1 SGHAT, CDR2 FQNNGV. This CDR3 region has 16 residues. CDR3 sequence: CASSSQGGAYNSPLHF. The CDR3 region has the DNA TGTGCCAGCAGCTCACAAGGGGGGGCGTATAATTCACCCCTCCACTTT.

V and J are TRBV6-1 and TRBJ1-2; D is unclear. Trimming removed 1 base from V and 4 bases from J, with 10 bases in between. The germline V gene has CDR1 MNHNS and CDR2 SASEGT. This CDR3 has 14 amino acids. CDR3 nucleotide sequence: TGTGCCAGCAGTGAAGGTTTTGGGGTCTATGGCTACACCTTC. Translating it yields CASSEGFGVYGYTF.

J is TRBJ2-7 and V is TRBV19; no definite D call. The CDR3 is 15 amino acids. Germline CDR1 reads LNHDA; CDR2 reads SQIVND (reference sequence). The V end was cut by 1 base, the J end by 0 bases, with 10 bases between. As DNA, the CDR3 is TGTGCCAGTAGTATAGGAGGCGGCGGCTCCTACGAGCAGTACTTC. Its translation is CASSIGGGGSYEQYF.

This clone was seen a single time. This rearrangement joins TRBV27 to TRBJ2-7; TRBD1 aligns across 7 bases. Germline values: CDR1 MNHEY, CDR2 SMNVEV (reference sequence). The CDR3 has 15 residues. V lost 6 bases to trimming and J lost 4 bases; unmatched junction nucleotides: 12. CDR3 residues: CASSQLRGLGYEQYF. Written as DNA, the CDR3 is TGTGCCAGCAGCCAACTAAGGGGGCTAGGATACGAGCAGTACTTC.

J is TRBJ2-1 and V is TRBV4-3; D is possibly TRBD2 (5 bases). The CDR3 covers 15 residues. The germline V gene has CDR1 LGHNA and CDR2 YSLEER. The V end lost 0 bases, the J end lost 2 bases, and 8 bases lay between the germline ends. CDR3 sequence reads: CASSQDHGTYNEQFF. The CDR3 nucleotides read TGCGCCAGCAGCCAAGATCACGGGACCTACAATGAGCAGTTCTTC.

The genes are TRBV6-5 and TRBJ1-5, with 9 bases that match TRBD1. J was trimmed by 6 bases and V by 8 bases; bases with no gene match: 8. Germline V CDR1 and CDR2: MNHEY, SVGAGI. The CDR3 has 14 residues. This CDR3 reads CASSRDRGSQPQHF. CDR3 nucleotide sequence: TGTGCCAGCTCCCGAGACAGGGGGAGTCAGCCCCAGCATTTT.

The chain links TRBV5-8 to TRBJ2-2; 7 nucleotides match TRBD1. The CDR3 spans 17 residues. The ends lost 0 bases at V and 2 bases at J; junction bases unmatched: 7. Germline lookup yields CDR1 SGHTS and CDR2 YDEGEE. The CDR3 is CASSLGTGSTNTGELFF. The CDR3 nucleotides read TGTGCCAGCAGCTTGGGGACAGGTTCTACCAACACCGGGGAGCTGTTTTTT. The full variable domain, in which reference TRBV5-8 and TRBJ2-2 provide the parts outside the CDR3, is EAGVTQSPTHLIKTRGQQATLRCSPISGHTSVYWYQQALGLGLQFLLWYDEGEERNRGNFPPRFSGRQFPNYSSELNVNALELEDSALYLCASSLGTGSTNTGELFFGEGSRLTVL.

The chain carries TRBV7-6 and TRBJ2-7; D might be TRBD2 (6 bases). Germline V gives CDR1 SGHVS, CDR2 FNYEAQ. The V end lost 8 bases, the J end lost 2 bases, and 13 bases lay between the germline ends. This CDR3 has 13 residues. This CDR3 reads CASGLADTYEQYF. The CDR3 nucleotides read TGTGCCAGCGGGTTAGCGGATACCTACGAGCAGTACTTC.

The rearrangement joins TRBV11-2 to TRBJ1-4; D gene unclear. Trimming took off 5 bases at V and 7 bases at J, with 11 bases between the two ends. Germline V gene sequence: CDR1 SGHAT, CDR2 FQNNGV. The CDR3 is made up of 13 amino acids. CDR3 loop: CASSPNQVEKLFF. CDR3 nucleotide sequence: TGTGCCAGCAGCCCCAACCAGGTTGAAAAACTGTTTTTT.

V and J are TRBV7-7 and TRBJ2-7; D is unresolved. Trimming left V 5 bases short and J 9 bases short, with 23 bases between. The CDR3 contains 15 residues. Germline CDR1 reads SSHAT; CDR2 reads FNYEAQ (reference sequence). This CDR3 is CASSPKLDPDKPQYF. The CDR3 region has the DNA TGTGCCAGCAGCCCCAAATTAGACCCCGACAAGCCGCAGTACTTC.

The chain couples TRBV7-2 to TRBJ2-2, with D hard to call. The germline CDR1 and CDR2 sequences are SGHTA and FQGNSA. Trimming left V 6 bases short and J 5 bases short, with 13 bases between. This CDR3 contains 14 residues. As DNA, the CDR3 is TGTGCCAGCAGGACCCAACCCGAAACCGGGGAGCTGTTTTTT. This sequence encodes CASRTQPETGELFF.

The genes are TRBV19 and TRBJ1-5; 7 nucleotides align to TRBD1. Germline trimming cut 3 bases from V and 2 bases from J; bases unmatched to any gene: 7. The CDR3 totals 16 residues. Germline-derived CDR1 and CDR2 are LNHDA and SQIVND (reference sequence). Here the CDR3 DNA reads TGTGCCAGTAGTATCCCCCAGGGACAGCGCAATCAGCCCCAGCATTTT. It is translated as CASSIPQGQRNQPQHF.

This chain uses TRBV6-5 with TRBJ1-2; D possibly corresponds to TRBD1 (5 bases). CDR3 length equals 12 residues. The V end lost 2 bases, the J end lost 4 bases, and 5 bases lay between the germline ends. CDR1 and CDR2 (germline): MNHEY, SVGAGI. CDR3 coding DNA: TGTGCCAGCAGTTACGGGGCCTATGGCTACACCTTC. Translated, it gives CASSYGAYGYTF.

This clone was found once. The chain couples TRBV6-2 or TRBV6-3 to TRBJ2-1; 8 bases agree with TRBD1. The CDR3 sequence is 19 residues long. Germline CDR1 MNHEY, CDR2 SVGEGT. V was pared by 0 bases and J by 10 bases, with 20 bases of the junction left unmatched. The CDR3 DNA sequence: TGTGCCAGCAGTTACTCTCCCCGGGACAGGCCTTCAGGAGGGGGGGAGCAGTTCTTC. Protein product: CASSYSPRDRPSGGGEQFF.

This chain joins TRBV19 and TRBJ2-7; 9 bases agree with TRBD2. The CDR3 covers 15 residues. J lost 2 bases, V lost 5 bases, and 7 bases had no gene match. Germline CDR1 is LNHDA and CDR2 is SQIVND (reference sequence). The CDR3 nucleotides read TGTGCCAGTAGTGGCGCGAGCGGGGGGACCTACGAGCAGTACTTC. Encoded protein: CASSGASGGTYEQYF.

The gene calls are TRBV5-1 and TRBJ2-3; D may be TRBD2 (5 bases). CDR3 size: 15 residues. V dropped 0 bases and J dropped 0 bases, with 8 bases sitting between them. Germline CDR1 is SGHRS and CDR2 is YFSETQ. The CDR3 DNA sequence: TGCGCCAGCAGCTTGGGGTCTAGCAGCACAGATACGCAGTATTTT. Translating gives CASSLGSSSTDTQYF.

This rearrangement joins TRBV19 to TRBJ1-2, with D perhaps TRBD1 (6 bases). The V and J ends lost 8 bases and 7 bases respectively, with 14 bases between them. Per germline, CDR1 LNHDA and CDR2 SQIVND (reference sequence). The CDR3 extends over 12 amino acids. CDR3 DNA: TGTGCCAGTCTGCGGGGGCAGTTTGGCTACACCTTC. Protein: CASLRGQFGYTF.

The chain combines TRBV18 with TRBJ1-5; D unclear. Germline V CDR1 and CDR2: KGHSH, LQKENI. The CDR3 contains 14 residues. The V end was cut by 6 bases, the J end by 2 bases, with 11 bases between. CDR3 protein: CASSPDRGNQPQHF. CDR3 nucleotide sequence: TGTGCCAGCTCCCCTGACCGAGGCAATCAGCCCCAGCATTTT.

The chain has TRBV11-3 and TRBJ2-2, with 7 positions matching TRBD1. The CDR3 totals 14 residues. The germline V gene encodes CDR1 SGHNT and CDR2 YENEEA. The trim removed 2 bases at V and 7 bases at J, leaving 4 bases unmatched. The CDR3 DNA follows: TGTGCCAGCAGCTTAACACCAGGGGGCGGGGAGCTGTTTTTT. It specifies CASSLTPGGGELFF.

The J gene is TRBJ2-1, the V gene TRBV6-2 or TRBV6-3; D gene uncertain. Trimming cost V 5 bases and J 2 bases, with 10 bases left between them. CDR1 is MNHEY and CDR2 is SVGEGT in the germline V gene. The length of the CDR3 is 14 residues. The CDR3 here is CASSGLATYNEQFF. As DNA, the CDR3 is TGTGCCAGCAGTGGGCTTGCGACCTACAATGAGCAGTTCTTC.

The CDR3 region has the DNA TGTGCCACCAGCAGAGGAGGCCAGTTCTATGGCTACACCTTC. Its protein is CATSRGGQFYGYTF. The chain carries TRBV15 and TRBJ1-2; no clear D gene. Trimming left V 1 base short and J 4 bases short, with 10 bases between. This CDR3 region has 14 residues. Germline CDR1 and CDR2: LNHNV and YYDKDF (reference sequence).

The chain has TRBV12-3 or TRBV12-4 and TRBJ2-5; no firm D call. With 8 bases removed from V and 1 base from J, the gap between germline ends came to 11 bases. The CDR3 loop spans 13 amino acids. Here the CDR3 reads CASSLAPQETQYF. The CDR3 DNA reads as TGTGCCAGCTCCCTCGCCCCCCAAGAGACCCAGTACTTC.

This chain uses TRBV7-9 with TRBJ2-3; possible D gene TRBD1, 6 bases. The CDR3 loop spans 15 amino acids. Germline-derived CDR1 and CDR2 are SEHNR and FQNEAQ (reference sequence). V dropped 2 bases and J dropped 3 bases, with 12 bases sitting between them. The CDR3 here is CASSLTQGLTDTQYF. Written as DNA, the CDR3 is TGTGCCAGCAGCTTAACGCAGGGGTTGACAGATACGCAGTATTTT. Variable domain in full (rest from reference TRBV7-9 and TRBJ2-3): DTGVSQNPRHKITKRGQNVTFRCDPISEHNRLYWYRQTLGQGPEFLTYFQNEAQLEKSRLLSDRFSAERPKGSFSTLEIQRTEQGDSAMYLCASSLTQGLTDTQYFGPGTRLTVL.

The rearrangement uses TRBV25-1 and TRBJ2-7; 8 bases are a match to TRBD1. CDR3 length equals 17 residues. V trimming: 4 bases; J trimming: 2 bases; junction bases outside the gene matches: 13. Per germline, CDR1 MGHDK and CDR2 SYGVNS. DNA for the CDR3: TGTGCCAGCAGTGGCATGTATTTTGGACAGGGACCCTACGAGCAGTACTTC. Its protein product is CASSGMYFGQGPYEQYF.

The gene calls are TRBV9 and TRBJ2-7, with a possible D match to TRBD2 (6 bases). V was pared by 0 bases and J by 3 bases, with 10 bases between. Looked up from germline, CDR1 is SGDLS and CDR2 is YYNGEE. This CDR3 has 14 residues. In DNA, the CDR3 is TGTGCCAGCAGCGTAGACGGGAGTAACTACGAGCAGTACTTC. It translates to CASSVDGSNYEQYF.